This T cell receptor beta chain was recovered during a study of CD8+CD57+ T cells in acquired aplastic anemia. Study-level information: Sorted CD4+ and CD8+ cells yielded roughly 3.1 ug of DNA on average. The study obtained 11 million or so reads on average for CD4+ cells from healthy donors. Findings of the study overall: Patients versus controls showed no significant CD8+ Simpson's diversity difference.

This clonotype was picked up many times. Its specificity is not known. The CDR3 consists of 17 residues. Germline V gene sequence: CDR1 SGHRS, CDR2 YFSETQ. The germline V and J ends were trimmed by 0 bases and 4 bases, with 19 bases remaining between them. CDR3 and TCR beta VDJ profiling relied on a genomic DNA template. Via MiXCR, TCRdb re-called the reads, giving one row per CDR3 protein. There are around 170,000 distinct CDR3 sequences in the sample; 46% occur only once, and approximately 2.9% lies in the top ten. This sequence originates from a human donor in good health. V is TRBV5-1 and J is TRBJ1-1, with D perhaps TRBD1 (5 bases). Sequenced material: sorted CD4+, CD8+, or CD8+CD57+ T cells (not recorded which) from PBMCs. Written as DNA, the CDR3 is TGCGCCAGCAGCTTGGCCGCCGGCAGAGGGGTTGGCACTGAAGCTTTCTTT. Protein sequence: CASSLAAGRGVGTEAFF.